These 5 T cell receptor beta chains share one sample of origin, sequenced in a study of T cells of healthy individuals. TCRdb itself ran the 5' RACE reads through MiXCR, one entry per CDR3 protein. The data show about 82,000 distinct CDR3 sequences, approximately 4.7% seen once. The receptors come from a female donor in good health.

This clonotype was counted at least ten times. The CDR3 spells CSVEETSTDTQYF. The DNA of the CDR3 is TGCAGCGTTGAAGAAACTAGCACAGATACGCAGTATTTT. V and J are TRBV29-1 and TRBJ2-3; D is undetermined. Germline V lookup: CDR1 SQVTM, CDR2 ANQGSEA. V lost 0 bases and J 0 bases, leaving 4 bases between the germline ends. The CDR3 consists of 13 residues.

Only a few counts were recorded for this clonotype. The rearrangement links TRBV9 to TRBJ2-1, with D tentatively TRBD2 (6 bases). The CDR3 spans 19 residues. V was cut by 3 bases and J by 6 bases, with 28 bases left in between. The germline CDR1 and CDR2 sequences are SGDLS and YYNGEE. The CDR3 DNA sequence: TGTGCCAGCAGCGCCCCGGTGGAGTTTGCGCCGGGAGAAGGCAATGAGCAGTTCTTC. It is translated as CASSAPVEFAPGEGNEQFF.

This clonotype has a handful of counts. The chain employs TRBV28 and TRBJ1-5; no clear D gene. V lost 2 bases and J lost 3, with 8 bases in between. This CDR3 comprises 14 residues. From germline, CDR1 is MDHEN and CDR2 SYDVKM. The CDR3 reads CASSLAAPNQPQHF. CDR3 bases: TGTGCCAGCAGTTTAGCCGCCCCCAATCAGCCCCAGCATTTT.

This clonotype has ten or more counts. J is TRBJ2-5 and V is TRBV15; D remains ambiguous. The CDR3 is made up of 15 amino acids. The V end was cut by 2 bases, the J end by 0 bases, with 10 bases between. Germline V CDR1 and CDR2: LNHNV, YYDKDF (reference sequence). Here the CDR3 DNA reads TGTGCCACCAGCAGAACCAAGACCTACCAAGAGACCCAGTACTTC. The encoded protein is CATSRTKTYQETQYF.

This clonotype showed up many times. V usage is TRBV6-2 or TRBV6-3 and J usage is TRBJ1-5; D possibly corresponds to TRBD1 (5 bases). The germline V and J ends were trimmed by 4 bases and 7 bases, with 11 bases remaining between them. The CDR3 loop spans 13 amino acids. Germline lookup yields CDR1 MNHEY and CDR2 SVGEGT. The CDR3 nucleotides are TGTGCCAGCAGTTTGAGGGAGGGGCAGCCCCAGCATTTT. It yields the protein CASSLREGQPQHF.